The 30 T cell receptor beta chains in this list originate from one sample, sequenced in a study of T cell repertoires in cytomegalovirus infection (dated by TCRdb to between 2017 and 2020). Sequencing was performed on an Illumina HiSeq 1500. TCRdb cleaned the public reads at Q25 with fastp, built clones with MiXCR and kept in-frame beta chains. A single entry per CDR3 protein holds the most common genes and DNA from its merged rows. For this sample the table gives 160,000 or so distinct CDR3 sequences, of which 23% were detected only once. The ten largest clones represent 11% of the sample. The sequencing sample was made of PBMCs. These receptors were obtained from a human donor in good health (CMV status not recorded). Some clones in this sample may be carry-over from other donors' samples.

The chain is built from TRBV10-3 and TRBJ1-2; D is ambiguous. The CDR3 loop spans 15 amino acids. The V gene's germline CDR1 is ENHRY and CDR2 SYGVKD. V dropped 3 bases and J dropped 3 bases, with 14 bases sitting between them. The DNA for the CDR3 is TGTGCCATCAGTGACCTTCAGGCCTTCTACTATGGCTACACCTTC. Translating gives CAISDLQAFYYGYTF.

The rearrangement uses TRBV20-1 and TRBJ2-1; possible D gene TRBD1, 5 bases. The CDR3 loop spans 13 amino acids. Germline V CDR1 and CDR2: DFQATT, SNEGSKA (reference sequence). CDR3 loop: CSTTDNAYNEQFF. For the CDR3, the DNA is TGCAGCACGACGGACAACGCCTACAATGAGCAGTTCTTC.

This clonotype was observed a few times. The chain combines TRBV29-1 with TRBJ1-1; D not resolved. CDR1 SQVTM and CDR2 ANQGSEA come from the germline V gene. The germline V and J ends were trimmed by 6 bases and 5 bases, with 7 bases remaining between them. This CDR3 region has 10 residues. The CDR3 DNA follows: TGCAGCGTAAGAAGGACTGAAGCTTTCTTT. Translating gives CSVRRTEAFF. The whole variable domain, remainder taken from reference TRBV29-1 and TRBJ1-1, is SAVISQKPSRDICQRGTSLTIQCQVDSQVTMMFWYRQQPGQSLTLIATANQGSEATYESGFVIDKFPISRPNLTFSTLTVSNMSPEDSSIYLCSVRRTEAFFGQGTRLTVV.

The chain employs TRBV2 and TRBJ2-3; D possibly corresponds to TRBD2 (7 bases). The CDR3 length is 14 residues. CDR1 is SNHLY, CDR2 FYNNEI, per germline. The V end was cut by 8 bases, the J end by 2 bases, with 14 bases between. The CDR3 is CASGRGSSTDTQYF. DNA for the CDR3: TGTGCCAGCGGGAGGGGGTCGTCCACAGATACGCAGTATTTT.

The chain uses TRBV6-1 and TRBJ1-5; D remains ambiguous. CDR1 is MNHNS, CDR2 SASEGT, per germline. This CDR3 has 15 residues. V lost 6 bases and J 0 bases, leaving 12 bases between the germline ends. CDR3 residues: CASREDVYSNQPQHF. The CDR3 DNA is TGTGCCAGCAGAGAGGACGTCTATAGCAATCAGCCCCAGCATTTT.

V usage is TRBV11-2 and J usage is TRBJ2-5; perhaps TRBD1 as D (6 bases). V lost 5 bases, J lost 0 bases, and 10 bases lay in between. CDR1 is SGHAT, CDR2 FQNNGV, per germline. This CDR3 has 14 amino acids. In nucleotides, the CDR3 is TGTGCCAGCAGCGTGGACAGACACCAAGAGACCCAGTACTTC. Encoded protein: CASSVDRHQETQYF.

As regards this clonotype: One junction end does not reproduce the germline sequence, and a read error may be involved. The CDR3: CASSQEAPSRANNSPHHF. The CDR3 DNA is TGTGCCAGCAGCCAAGAAGCTCCTTCCAGGGCCAATAATTCACCCCACCACTTT. The chain links TRBV4-2 to TRBJ1-6, with a tentative D call TRBD1 (5 bases). The germline gives CDR1 LGHNA, CDR2 YNFKEQ. This CDR3 comprises 18 residues.

Only a few counts were recorded for this clonotype. This chain links TRBV14 with TRBJ1-2; D unresolved. Trimming took 3 bases from V and 2 from J, leaving 7 bases between them. The CDR3 is 13 amino acids. The germline CDR1 and CDR2 sequences are SGHDN and FVKESK. CDR3 residues: CASSQTRNYGYTF. The CDR3 DNA sequence: TGTGCCAGCAGCCAGACACGGAACTATGGCTACACCTTC.

V and J are TRBV7-6 and TRBJ2-2; unclear D gene. With 5 bases removed from V and 13 bases from J, the gap between germline ends came to 23 bases. The germline CDR1 and CDR2 sequences are SGHVS and FNYEAQ. This CDR3 has 15 amino acids. CDR3 DNA sequence: TGTGCCAGCAGCCAAGCCCGGACGAACACCGTGGTGCTGTTTTTT. Encoded protein: CASSQARTNTVVLFF.

The rearrangement links TRBV6-5 to TRBJ1-2; 9 bases align to TRBD1. Trimming cost V 8 bases and J 2 bases; bases outside gene matches: 6. Per germline, CDR1 MNHEY and CDR2 SVGAGI. The CDR3 contains 14 residues. Here the CDR3 DNA reads TGTGCCAGCCGGGGGACAGGGTCGAACTATGGCTACACCTTC. Translating gives CASRGTGSNYGYTF.

This chain connects TRBV3-1 to TRBJ2-5; D is possibly TRBD2 (6 bases). Germline V gene lookup returns CDR1 LGHDT and CDR2 YNNKEL (reference sequence). There are 13 residues in the CDR3. Trimming took off 0 bases at V and 11 bases at J, with 13 bases between the two ends. As DNA, the CDR3 is TGTGCCAGCAGCCAAGACCCCCTGGGGGGACAGTACTTC. Translated: CASSQDPLGGQYF.

V usage is TRBV29-1 and J usage is TRBJ2-7; 7 bases map to TRBD1. The germline V gene has CDR1 SQVTM and CDR2 ANQGSEA. Unmatched junction bases numbered 5, after V lost 7 bases and J lost 5 bases. CDR3 length: 11 residues. CDR3 region: CSATGAHEQYF. CDR3 coding DNA: TGCAGCGCAACAGGGGCACACGAGCAGTACTTC.

The chain couples TRBV7-4 to TRBJ2-5; no definite D call. Trimming removed 1 base at V and 7 bases at J, with 13 bases between. The length of the CDR3 is 14 residues. From germline, CDR1 is SGHVT and CDR2 SQSDAQ. The CDR3 sequence is CASSLVSAKGTQYF. CDR3 DNA: TGTGCCAGCAGCTTAGTGTCAGCCAAAGGGACCCAGTACTTC.

CDR3 sequence reads: CASRDAYEQYF. CDR3 nucleotide sequence: TGTGCCAGCAGGGATGCCTACGAGCAGTACTTC. This rearrangement joins TRBV28 to TRBJ2-7, with D unresolved. V lost 6 bases and J lost 2, with 5 bases in between. CDR1 is MDHEN and CDR2 is SYDVKM in the germline V gene. The CDR3 spans 11 residues.

This clonotype occurred a few times. The chain combines TRBV7-9 with TRBJ2-1, with 10 nucleotides matching TRBD1. This CDR3 spans 15 amino acids. J was trimmed by 4 bases and V by 5 bases; bases with no gene match: 5. From germline, CDR1 is SEHNR and CDR2 FQNEAQ (reference sequence). CDR3 sequence (DNA): TGTGCCAGCAGCACGACAGGGGGCACGTACAATGAGCAGTTCTTC. Translation: CASSTTGGTYNEQFF. Full variable domain (rest looked up from reference TRBV7-9 and TRBJ2-1): DTGVSQNPRHKITKRGQNVTFRCDPISEHNRLYWYRQTLGQGPEFLTYFQNEAQLEKSRLLSDRFSAERPKGSFSTLEIQRTEQGDSAMYLCASSTTGGTYNEQFFGPGTRLTVL.

A few counts support this clonotype. V usage is TRBV20-1 and J usage is TRBJ2-5, with unresolved D. This CDR3 spans 15 amino acids. Trimming stripped 6 bases from V and 0 bases from J, with 17 bases between. Germline assignment: CDR1 DFQATT and CDR2 SNEGSKA (reference sequence). CDR3 protein: CSADPSLIYQETQYF. The CDR3 nucleotides read TGCAGTGCCGACCCGAGCCTGATATACCAAGAGACCCAGTACTTC.

The chain joins TRBV10-3 to TRBJ2-5; a weak D match, TRBD1 (6 bases). Deletions cut 7 bases from V and 3 bases from J, with 12 bases between. Germline values: CDR1 ENHRY, CDR2 SYGVKD. The CDR3 runs to 13 residues. As DNA, the CDR3 is TGTGCCATCAAGCCAGGGGAAGAAGAGACCCAGTACTTC. Its translation is CAIKPGEEETQYF.

This chain connects TRBV7-4 to TRBJ2-1; no firm D call. Per the germline V gene, CDR1 is SGHVT and CDR2 is SQSDAQ. This CDR3 spans 16 amino acids. V was trimmed by 5 bases and J by 4 bases, leaving 18 bases between them. CDR3 residues: CASSKPQGPTYNEQFF. CDR3 DNA: TGTGCCAGCAGCAAACCCCAAGGACCAACATACAATGAGCAGTTCTTC.

V is TRBV10-3 and J is TRBJ2-5, with 9 bases that match TRBD2. Germline CDR1 and CDR2: ENHRY and SYGVKD. J was trimmed by 2 bases and V by 5 bases; bases with no gene match: 6. The CDR3 has 15 residues. The CDR3 is CAISRSGGLQETQYF. The CDR3 coding sequence is TGTGCCATCAGTAGGAGCGGGGGGTTACAAGAGACCCAGTACTTC.

This sequence joins TRBV4-2 and TRBJ1-2, with TRBD1 as a possible D gene (5 bases). Trimming stripped 3 bases from V and 4 bases from J, with 15 bases between. CDR3 length: 15 residues. Germline values: CDR1 LGHNA, CDR2 YNFKEQ. The CDR3 region is CASSQETAGVYGYTF. CDR3 bases: TGTGCCAGCAGCCAGGAAACAGCGGGGGTCTATGGCTACACCTTC.

This clonotype was seen only a few times. The rearrangement links TRBV6-2 or TRBV6-3 to TRBJ2-7, with 7 bases aligning to TRBD2. Looked up from germline, CDR1 is MNHEY and CDR2 is SVGEGT. Germline trimming cut 7 bases from V and 5 bases from J; bases unmatched to any gene: 20. The CDR3 covers 17 residues. CDR3 DNA sequence: TGTGCCAGCAAACCCGAGAATTGGGAGGGCCGGATGGACGAGCAGTACTTC. Residues: CASKPENWEGRMDEQYF.

This sequence joins TRBV18 and TRBJ1-5; D might be TRBD1 (6 bases). The CDR3 covers 14 residues. V was trimmed by 3 bases and J by 7 bases, leaving 13 bases between them. The germline V gene has CDR1 KGHSH and CDR2 LQKENI. CDR3 nucleotide sequence: TGTGCCAGCTCACCGTTGGGGGCTGGGCAGCCCCAGCATTTT. Translated: CASSPLGAGQPQHF. The entire variable domain, with the rest obtained from reference TRBV18 and TRBJ1-5, is as follows: NAGVMQNPRHLVRRRGQEARLRCSPMKGHSHVYWYRQLPEEGLKFMVYLQKENIIDESGMPKERFSAEFPKEGPSILRIQQVVRGDSAAYFCASSPLGAGQPQHFGDGTRLSIL.

This clonotype was seen a handful of times. The chain is built from TRBV12-3 or TRBV12-4 and TRBJ2-2; 9 bases map to TRBD1. The CDR3 spans 15 residues. With 5 bases clipped from V and 2 bases from J, the junction kept 3 bases outside the gene matches. The CDR3 loop reads CASSPQGANTGELFF. The DNA for the CDR3 is TGTGCCAGCAGTCCACAGGGGGCTAACACCGGGGAGCTGTTTTTT.

V and J are TRBV28 and TRBJ2-4; a weak D match, TRBD1 (6 bases). CDR1 and CDR2 (germline): MDHEN, SYDVKM. The CDR3 has 16 amino acids. V lost 5 bases to trimming and J lost 0 bases, with 14 bases between them. The DNA for the CDR3 is TGTGCCAGCAGTGAAGTCGAGGGGGTAGCCAAAAACATTCAGTACTTC. Translated: CASSEVEGVAKNIQYF.

Ten or more counts support this clonotype. The gene calls are TRBV7-2 and TRBJ1-4; 10 bases are a match to TRBD1. This CDR3 is 16 amino acids long. The germline V gene encodes CDR1 SGHTA and CDR2 FQGNSA. Trimming at V came to 6 bases and at J to 6 bases, leaving 10 bases not matched to a gene. This chain's CDR3 is CASSPSSGTGDEKLFF. The CDR3 DNA follows: TGTGCCAGCAGTCCCTCTTCCGGGACAGGGGATGAAAAACTGTTTTTT.

In this sample, this clonotype turned up many times. J is TRBJ2-7 and V is TRBV7-6; 12 bases fit TRBD2. The CDR3 sequence is 13 residues long. Germline V gene lookup returns CDR1 SGHVS and CDR2 FNYEAQ. V lost 8 bases to trimming and J lost 5 bases; unmatched junction nucleotides: 4. The CDR3 spells CASQLAGGNEQYF. The CDR3 DNA sequence: TGTGCCAGCCAACTAGCGGGAGGAAACGAGCAGTACTTC.

This clonotype was observed a handful of times. V and J are TRBV19 and TRBJ2-7; TRBD1 matches 8 bases. The junction had 5 bases not matched to a gene; V was cut back by 5 bases and J by 2 bases. Germline V gene data show CDR1 as LNHDA and CDR2 as SQIVND (reference sequence). The CDR3 consists of 14 residues. The CDR3: CASSARGPTYEQYF. CDR3 coding DNA: TGTGCCAGTAGTGCCAGGGGGCCGACCTACGAGCAGTACTTC.

This clonotype appeared a few times. This chain joins TRBV7-6 and TRBJ1-1; the match to TRBD1 covers 8 bases. CDR3 length equals 15 residues. Germline V gene sequence: CDR1 SGHVS, CDR2 FNYEAQ. With 6 bases clipped from V and 1 base from J, the junction kept 7 bases outside the gene matches. Written as DNA, the CDR3 is TGTGCCAGCAGTCCTGGGACAGGCTGGAACACTGAAGCTTTCTTT. It codes for CASSPGTGWNTEAFF.

The chain couples TRBV4-3 to TRBJ1-1, with a weak D call TRBD1 (5 bases). Per the germline V gene, CDR1 is LGHNA and CDR2 is YSLEER. The V end was cut by 1 base, the J end by 3 bases, with 12 bases between. This CDR3 contains 15 residues. CDR3 sequence reads: CASSQAGNGDTEAFF. CDR3 bases: TGCGCCAGCAGCCAAGCAGGGAACGGGGACACTGAAGCTTTCTTT.

This clonotype showed up just a few times. The chain uses TRBV7-4 and TRBJ2-5, with D possibly matching TRBD2 (6 bases). Trimming stripped 2 bases from V and 9 bases from J, with 10 bases between. CDR1 is SGHVT and CDR2 is SQSDAQ in the germline V gene. The CDR3 is made up of 12 amino acids. The CDR3 loop reads CASSLLWGAQYF. Written as DNA, the CDR3 is TGTGCCAGCAGCTTATTATGGGGGGCCCAGTACTTC.